Shown below are 5 T cell receptor beta chains from a single sample sequenced in a study of blood T cell repertoires in COVID-19 (TCRdb year 2020). Library preparation employed the immunoSEQ multiplex PCR assay. TCRdb provides this immuneACCESS table in a form limited to in-frame rearrangements. Some clones are lacking; in checked studies, under half of them reflect an unresolved V gene, and why the rest are absent is not known. This sample is represented by 28,000 or so clones; 70% to 90% of them were singletons. The leading ten clones occupy 28% of the sample. Sequencing input: peripheral blood. These receptors were collected from an elderly woman with COVID-19, enrolled during active disease.

The chain recombines TRBV2 with TRBJ2-7; 8 bases are shared with TRBD1. The CDR3 consists of 13 residues. The V gene's germline CDR1 is SNHLY and CDR2 FYNNEI. The CDR3 protein is CATRTGSSYEQYF. The CDR3 DNA reads as TGTGCGACACGGACAGGGAGCTCCTACGAGCAGTACTTC.

The chain recombines TRBV5-6 with TRBJ1-1; D is undetermined. With 4 bases removed from V and 2 bases from J, the gap between germline ends came to 12 bases. Germline CDR1 and CDR2: SGHDT and YYEEEE. The CDR3 covers 14 residues. The CDR3 spells CASSRTDRNTEAFF. As DNA, the CDR3 is TGTGCCAGCAGCCGGACTGATAGAAACACTGAAGCTTTCTTT. Based on the CDR3 plus reference TRBV5-6 and TRBJ1-1, the full variable domain is DAGVTQSPTHLIKTRGQQVTLRCSPKSGHDTVSWYQQALGQGPQFIFQYYEEEERQRGNFPDRFSGHQFPNYSSELNVNALLLGDSALYLCASSRTDRNTEAFFGQGTRLTVV.

The V call is TRBV5-1, the J call TRBJ2-7, with D uncertain. The V end lost 2 bases, the J end lost 0 bases, and 9 bases lay between the germline ends. CDR3 size: 14 residues. Looked up from germline, CDR1 is SGHRS and CDR2 is YFSETQ. CDR3 protein: CASSFERSSYEQYF. DNA of the CDR3: TGCGCCAGCAGCTTCGAAAGGAGCTCCTACGAGCAGTACTTC.

This chain connects TRBV6-1 to TRBJ2-2; the D gene is possibly TRBD2 (6 bases). This CDR3 has 15 amino acids. V lost 3 bases to trimming and J lost 7 bases, with 15 bases between them. CDR1 is MNHNS, CDR2 SASEGT, per germline. The CDR3 DNA sequence: TGTGCCAGCAGTGAGGGACTCGGATCAGTCGGGGAGCTGTTTTTT. Protein product: CASSEGLGSVGELFF.

The genes are TRBV19 and TRBJ2-7, with 8 bases fitting TRBD1. The CDR3 extends over 14 amino acids. Losses at the gene ends were 7 bases for V and 6 bases for J; bases not matched to a gene: 11. The germline CDR1 and CDR2 sequences are LNHDA and SQIVND (reference sequence). CDR3: CASKGQGPTSEQYF. The CDR3 DNA reads TGTGCCAGTAAAGGACAGGGCCCCACGAGCGAGCAGTACTTC.